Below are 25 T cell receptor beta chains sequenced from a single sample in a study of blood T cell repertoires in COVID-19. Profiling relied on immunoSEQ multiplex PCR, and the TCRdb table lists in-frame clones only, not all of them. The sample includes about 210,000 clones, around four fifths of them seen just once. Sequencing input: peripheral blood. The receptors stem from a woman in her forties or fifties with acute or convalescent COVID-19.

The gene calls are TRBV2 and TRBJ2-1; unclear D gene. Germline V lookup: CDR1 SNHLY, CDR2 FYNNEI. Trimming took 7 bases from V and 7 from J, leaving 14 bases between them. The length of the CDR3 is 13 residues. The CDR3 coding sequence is TGTGCCAGCATGTTAGCTCGGTTAAATGAGCAGTTCTTC. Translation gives CASMLARLNEQFF.

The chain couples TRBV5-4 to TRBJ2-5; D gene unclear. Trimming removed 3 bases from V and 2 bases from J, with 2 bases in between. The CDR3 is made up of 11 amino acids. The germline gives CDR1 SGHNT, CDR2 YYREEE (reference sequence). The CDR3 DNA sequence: TGTGCCAGCAGCTCTCAAGAGACCCAGTACTTC. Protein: CASSSQETQYF. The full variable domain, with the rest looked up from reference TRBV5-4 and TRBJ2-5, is ETGVTQSPTHLIKTRGQQVTLRCSSQSGHNTVSWYQQALGQGPQFIFQYYREEENGRGNFPPRFSGLQFPNYSSELNVNALELDDSALYLCASSSQETQYFGPGTRLLVL.

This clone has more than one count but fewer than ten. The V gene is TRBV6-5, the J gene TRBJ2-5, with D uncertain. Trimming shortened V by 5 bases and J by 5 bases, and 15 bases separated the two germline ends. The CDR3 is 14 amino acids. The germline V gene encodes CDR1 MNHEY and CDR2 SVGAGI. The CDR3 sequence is CASSRGLRWETQYF. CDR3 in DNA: TGTGCCAGCAGTAGAGGATTAAGGTGGGAGACCCAGTACTTC.

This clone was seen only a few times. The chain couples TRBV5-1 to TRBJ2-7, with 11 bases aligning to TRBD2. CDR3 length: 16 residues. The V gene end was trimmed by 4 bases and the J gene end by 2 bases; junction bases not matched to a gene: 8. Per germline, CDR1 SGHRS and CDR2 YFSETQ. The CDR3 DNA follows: TGCGCCAGCAGCGCACCTACTAGCGGGAGCGCCTACGAGCAGTACTTC. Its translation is CASSAPTSGSAYEQYF.

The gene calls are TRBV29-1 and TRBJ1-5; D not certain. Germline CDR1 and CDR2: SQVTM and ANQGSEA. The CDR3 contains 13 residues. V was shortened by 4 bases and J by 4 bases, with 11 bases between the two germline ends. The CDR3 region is CSVGGNSNQPQHF. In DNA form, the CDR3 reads TGCAGCGTTGGCGGCAATTCGAATCAGCCCCAGCATTTT.

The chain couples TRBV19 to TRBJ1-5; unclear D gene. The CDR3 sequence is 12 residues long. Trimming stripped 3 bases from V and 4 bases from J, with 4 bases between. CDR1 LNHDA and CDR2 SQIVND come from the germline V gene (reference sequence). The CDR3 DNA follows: TGTGCCAGTAGTATCAGAAATCAGCCCCAGCATTTT. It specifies CASSIRNQPQHF.

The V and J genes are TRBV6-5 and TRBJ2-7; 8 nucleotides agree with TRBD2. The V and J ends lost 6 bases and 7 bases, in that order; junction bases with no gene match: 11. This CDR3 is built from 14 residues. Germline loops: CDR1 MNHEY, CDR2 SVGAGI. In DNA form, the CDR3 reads TGTGCCAGCAGCGGGGGACTAGGGCTTAGTGAGCAGTACTTC. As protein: CASSGGLGLSEQYF.

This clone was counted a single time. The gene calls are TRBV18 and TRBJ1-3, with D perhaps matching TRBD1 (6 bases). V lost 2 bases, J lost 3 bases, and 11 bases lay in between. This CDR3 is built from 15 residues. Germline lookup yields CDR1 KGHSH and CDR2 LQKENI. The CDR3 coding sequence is TGTGCCAGCTCACCAGGAAGGGGGAATGGAAACACCATATATTTT. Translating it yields CASSPGRGNGNTIYF. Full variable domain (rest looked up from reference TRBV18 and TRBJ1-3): NAGVMQNPRHLVRRRGQEARLRCSPMKGHSHVYWYRQLPEEGLKFMVYLQKENIIDESGMPKERFSAEFPKEGPSILRIQQVVRGDSAAYFCASSPGRGNGNTIYFGEGSWLTVV.

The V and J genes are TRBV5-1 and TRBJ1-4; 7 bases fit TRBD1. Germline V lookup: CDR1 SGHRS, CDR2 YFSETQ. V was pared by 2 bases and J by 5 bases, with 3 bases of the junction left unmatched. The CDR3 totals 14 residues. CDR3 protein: CASSFRDRNEKLFF. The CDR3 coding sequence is TGCGCCAGCAGCTTCCGGGACAGAAATGAAAAACTGTTTTTT.

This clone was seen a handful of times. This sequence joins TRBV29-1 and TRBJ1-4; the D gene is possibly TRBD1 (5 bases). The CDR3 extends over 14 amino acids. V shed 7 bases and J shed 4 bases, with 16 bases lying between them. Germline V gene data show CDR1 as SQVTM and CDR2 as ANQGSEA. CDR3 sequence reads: CSARRGSNNEKLFF. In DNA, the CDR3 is TGCAGCGCGCGGCGGGGGTCAAATAATGAAAAACTGTTTTTT.

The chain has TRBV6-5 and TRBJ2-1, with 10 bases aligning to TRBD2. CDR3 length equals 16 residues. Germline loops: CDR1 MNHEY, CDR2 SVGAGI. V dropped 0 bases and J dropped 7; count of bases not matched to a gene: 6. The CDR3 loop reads CASSYSLAGVGNEQFF. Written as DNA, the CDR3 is TGTGCCAGCAGTTACTCCCTAGCGGGAGTTGGGAATGAGCAGTTCTTC.

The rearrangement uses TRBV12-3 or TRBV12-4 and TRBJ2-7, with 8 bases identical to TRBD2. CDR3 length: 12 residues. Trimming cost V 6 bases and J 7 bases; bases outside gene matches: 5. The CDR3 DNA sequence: TGTGCCAGCAGCCCGGGGGGGGCGGAGCAGTACTTC. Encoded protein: CASSPGGAEQYF.

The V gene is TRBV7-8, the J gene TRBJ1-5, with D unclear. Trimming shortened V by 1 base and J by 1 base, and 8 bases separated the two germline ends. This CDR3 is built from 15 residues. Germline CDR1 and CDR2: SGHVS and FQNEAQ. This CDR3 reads CASSLVPRSNQPQHF. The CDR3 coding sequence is TGTGCCAGCAGCTTAGTCCCCAGGAGCAATCAGCCCCAGCATTTT.

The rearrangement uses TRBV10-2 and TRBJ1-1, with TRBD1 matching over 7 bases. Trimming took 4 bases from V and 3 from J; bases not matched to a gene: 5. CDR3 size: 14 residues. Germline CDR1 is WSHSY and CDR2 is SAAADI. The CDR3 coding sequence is TGCGCCAGCAGTGCACAGGGGTCCTACACTGAAGCTTTCTTT. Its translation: CASSAQGSYTEAFF.

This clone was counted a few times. CDR3 loop: CASSHTDTSSYGYTF. In nucleotides, the CDR3 is TGTGCCAGCAGCCACACGGACACTTCCTCTTATGGCTACACCTTC. This chain links TRBV3-1 (or the pseudogene TRBV3-2) with TRBJ1-2, with a weak D call TRBD1 (5 bases). Germline V gene lookup returns CDR1 LGHDT and CDR2 YNNKEL (reference sequence). This CDR3 has 15 residues. Between the trimmed V and J ends, which lost 3 bases and 5 bases, there was a span of 16 bases.

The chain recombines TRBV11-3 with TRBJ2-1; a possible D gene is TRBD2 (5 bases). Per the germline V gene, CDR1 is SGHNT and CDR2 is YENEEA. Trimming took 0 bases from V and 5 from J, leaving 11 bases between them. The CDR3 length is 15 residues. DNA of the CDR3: TGTGCCAGCAGCTTAGATTGGCGAGGGAACAATGAGCAGTTCTTC. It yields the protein CASSLDWRGNNEQFF.

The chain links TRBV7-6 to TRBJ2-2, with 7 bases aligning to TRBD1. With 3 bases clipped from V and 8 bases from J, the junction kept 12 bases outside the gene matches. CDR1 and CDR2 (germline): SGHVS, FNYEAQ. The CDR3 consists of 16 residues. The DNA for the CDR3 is TGTGCCAGCAGCTTGGTAGGGGGCGATCTTTCGGGGGAGCTGTTTTTT. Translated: CASSLVGGDLSGELFF.

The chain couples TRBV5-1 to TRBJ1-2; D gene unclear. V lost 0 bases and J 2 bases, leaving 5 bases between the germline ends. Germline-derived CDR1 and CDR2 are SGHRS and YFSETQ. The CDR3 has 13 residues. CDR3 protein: CASSLAENYGYTF. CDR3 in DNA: TGCGCCAGCAGCTTGGCGGAGAACTATGGCTACACCTTC.

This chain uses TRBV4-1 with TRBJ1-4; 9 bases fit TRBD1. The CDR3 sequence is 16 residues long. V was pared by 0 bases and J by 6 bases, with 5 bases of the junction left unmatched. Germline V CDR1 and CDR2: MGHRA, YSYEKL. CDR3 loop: CASSQDMGQGDEKLFF. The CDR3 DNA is TGCGCCAGCAGCCAAGATATGGGACAGGGAGATGAAAAACTGTTTTTT.

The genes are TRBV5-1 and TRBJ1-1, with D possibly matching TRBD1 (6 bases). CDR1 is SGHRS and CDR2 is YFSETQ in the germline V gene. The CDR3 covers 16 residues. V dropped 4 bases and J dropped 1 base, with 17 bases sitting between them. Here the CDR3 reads CASSLDLGQGNTEAFF. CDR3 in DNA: TGCGCCAGCAGCCTCGACTTGGGACAAGGGAACACTGAAGCTTTCTTT.

The CDR3 reads CASNPRYTGGKDQPQHF. CDR3 nucleotide sequence: TGTGCCAGTAACCCGAGGTACACAGGGGGCAAAGATCAGCCCCAGCATTTT. The rearrangement uses TRBV19 and TRBJ1-5; 9 bases match TRBD1. The germline gives CDR1 LNHDA, CDR2 SQIVND (reference sequence). The CDR3 spans 17 residues. J gave up 5 bases and V 7 bases, and 15 bases lay outside the gene matches.

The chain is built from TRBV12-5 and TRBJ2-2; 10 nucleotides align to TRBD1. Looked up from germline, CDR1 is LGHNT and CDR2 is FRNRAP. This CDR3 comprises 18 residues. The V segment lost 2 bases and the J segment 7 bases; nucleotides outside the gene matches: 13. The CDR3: CASGLLPSGTGAGGELFF. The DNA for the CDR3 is TGTGCTAGTGGTTTGCTACCCTCCGGGACAGGGGCGGGCGGGGAGCTGTTTTTT.

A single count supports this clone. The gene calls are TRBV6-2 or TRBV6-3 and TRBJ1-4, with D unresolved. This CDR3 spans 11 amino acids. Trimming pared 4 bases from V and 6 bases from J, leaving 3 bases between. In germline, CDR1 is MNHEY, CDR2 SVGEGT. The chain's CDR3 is CASSSDEKLFF. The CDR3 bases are TGTGCCAGCAGTTCCGATGAAAAACTGTTTTTT.

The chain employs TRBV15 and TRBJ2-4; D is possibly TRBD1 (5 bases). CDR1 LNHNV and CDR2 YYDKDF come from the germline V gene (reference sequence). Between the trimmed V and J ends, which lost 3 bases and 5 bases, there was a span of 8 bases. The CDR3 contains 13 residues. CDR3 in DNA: TGTGCCACCAGCAGGGGGCCCGAAAACATTCAGTACTTC. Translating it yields CATSRGPENIQYF.

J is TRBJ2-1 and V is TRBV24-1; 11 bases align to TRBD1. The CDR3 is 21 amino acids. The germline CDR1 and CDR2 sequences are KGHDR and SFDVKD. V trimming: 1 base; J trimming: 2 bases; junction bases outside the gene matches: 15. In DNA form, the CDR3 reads TGTGCCACCAGTGATTTCTCCGGGACAGGGGGTCGGGAGGGGACCTACAATGAGCAGTTCTTC. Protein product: CATSDFSGTGGREGTYNEQFF.